The text below deals with one T cell receptor (beta chain). This entry comes from a study of T cells after yellow fever vaccination. From the 5' RACE reads, TCRdb called clonotypes with MiXCR, one entry per CDR3 protein. The sample includes approximately 550,000 distinct CDR3 sequences, about 13% seen only once; the top ten take roughly 13%. V was pared by 2 bases and J by 4 bases, with 14 bases between. The length of the CDR3 is 14 residues. Germline loops: CDR1 SQVTM, CDR2 ANQGSEA. The origin of this receptor is a young man who received the YFV17D yellow fever vaccine. Sequencing used PBMCs, obtained on the day of the yellow fever booster vaccination. The V gene is TRBV29-1, the J gene TRBJ2-5; D unresolved. The chain's CDR3 is CSVERAVRGETQYF. CDR3 bases: TGCAGCGTTGAACGTGCGGTCCGCGGAGAGACCCAGTACTTC.